This section outlines one T cell receptor beta chain sequence together with its context. The data belong to a study of blood T cell repertoires in COVID-19. The authors' processing: Reference gene primer amplification gave nucleated cell count estimates. Some clones are missing from TCRdb's copy, which holds only in-frame ones; the method was immunoSEQ multiplex PCR. The V and J calls and the clone size are those of that table, but D and trimming were determined from the DNA. Counted here are about 45,000 clones, 87% occurring once; the ten biggest clones make up more than 4%. Germline loops: CDR1 MDHEN, CDR2 SYDVKM. The V gene lost 5 bases and the J gene lost 2 bases, with 3 bases spanning the gap. The CDR3 is 12 amino acids.

The clonotype comes from a human donor in a cohort sampled during active COVID-19. This chain uses TRBV28 with TRBJ2-2, with no clear D. Material: peripheral blood. The CDR3 DNA sequence: TGTGCCAGCAGTACAAACACCGGGGAGCTGTTTTTT. It translates to CASSTNTGELFF.